These T cell receptor beta chains were read from a single sample in a study of cytomegalovirus exposure and HLA in healthy donors. Using immunoSEQ multiplex PCR, the repertoire was profiled, and TCRdb retains in-frame clones only, with some absent. The sample has about 150,000 clones; roughly three quarters are singletons. The sequencing input was PBMCs. The source is a male donor in good health and CMV-seronegative. Each CDR3 is given with its conserved first and last residue. The D gene is left open where the match is weak. A row's size may be missing; if present it is once, few, many or a size class.

clone size,J gene,D gene,V gene,CDR3 protein,CDR3 DNA
-,TRBJ2-1,-,TRBV30,CAWSVMTGVDEQFF,TGTGCCTGGAGTGTCATGACGGGAGTAGATGAGCAGTTCTTC
-,TRBJ2-7,TRBD2,TRBV19,CASSTTREVFYEQYF,TGTGCCAGTAGTACCACCCGGGAGGTGTTCTACGAGCAGTACTTC
-,TRBJ2-1,-,TRBV6-1,CASSEVSGESSYNEQFF,TGTGCCAGCAGTGAGGTTTCGGGGGAGAGCTCCTACAATGAGCAGTTCTTC
-,TRBJ2-2,-,TRBV14,CASSPRGTGELFF,TGTGCCAGCAGTCCCAGGGGCACCGGGGAGCTGTTTTTT
-,TRBJ1-2,-,TRBV18,CASSPPRQGNGYTF,TGTGCCAGCTCACCACCGCGGCAGGGGAATGGCTACACCTTC
-,TRBJ1-3,TRBD1,TRBV7-9,CASSPQKGQGEENTIYF,TGTGCCAGCAGCCCACAAAAAGGACAGGGAGAGGAAAACACCATATATTTT
-,TRBJ1-6,-,TRBV11-2,CASSLDGGTPLHF,TGTGCCAGCAGCTTAGATGGGGGGACACCCCTCCACTTT
-,TRBJ1-1,TRBD1,TRBV2,CASSDRAGGLNTEAFF,TGTGCCAGCAGTGATCGGGCAGGGGGCTTGAACACTGAAGCTTTCTTT
few,TRBJ1-4,TRBD1,TRBV6-6,CASRQGARIEKLFF,TGTGCCAGCAGGCAGGGGGCGAGAATTGAAAAACTGTTTTTT
-,TRBJ2-7,-,TRBV13,CASSLRSGYSYEQYF,TGTGCCAGCAGCTTGAGGTCGGGATACTCCTACGAGCAGTACTTC
once,TRBJ2-1,-,TRBV6-1,CASSVDSGRQFF,TGTGCCAGCAGTGTGGACTCTGGTCGGCAGTTCTTC
-,TRBJ2-5,-,TRBV7-9,CASGGGETQYF,TGTGCCAGCGGGGGAGGCGAGACCCAGTACTTC
-,TRBJ2-4,-,TRBV4-1,CASSQVVIIDIQYF,TGCGCCAGCAGCCAAGTAGTCATCATTGACATTCAGTACTTC